This T cell receptor beta chain is from a study of OX40 agonist ivuxolimab in advanced cancers. Study at large: Past anti-PD-1, anti-PD-L1 or anti-CTLA-4 therapy was accepted, and 40% had received some. Broader study findings: Low clonal expansion, among the lowest seen, marked partial responders at 0.1-3.0 mg/kg. Researchers did not establish what antigens the expanded peripheral T cells target.

In the case of this clone: What it recognizes is unknown.

The V gene end was trimmed by 5 bases and the J gene end by 4 bases; junction bases not matched to a gene: 6. This CDR3 contains 14 residues. Germline CDR1 reads SNHLY; CDR2 reads FYNNEI. Peripheral blood came from all dose cohorts at three timepoints. Only in-frame clones appear in the TCRdb table, and some are missing; sequencing was by immunoSEQ multiplex PCR. The sample includes tens of thousands of clones, 77% of them seen just once. The V gene is TRBV2, the J gene TRBJ1-2; 8 bases are shared with TRBD1. This sample comprised CD4+ or CD8+ T cells sorted from blood, obtained in a trial of the OX40 agonist ivuxolimab. This sequence originates from an adult with an advanced solid tumor such as melanoma, head and neck, liver or kidney cancer. The CDR3 DNA reads TGTGCCAGCAGTTCAGCAGGGGGCACCTATGGCTACACCTTC. Its translation is CASSSAGGTYGYTF.